Here is one T cell receptor (beta chain) with its context. The data were produced by immunoSEQ multiplex PCR, yet TCRdb's version contains in-frame clones alone and is incomplete. The table has 100,000 or so clones, about four fifths seen once. The sample comes from a study of blood T cell repertoires in COVID-19. Study details: The origin of the acute and convalescent COVID-19 samples was the United States, Italy and Spain. In each case, the material was cDNA or gDNA derived from T cells, B-cell-depleted T cells, or PBMCs.

The receptor was isolated from a human donor in a cohort sampled during active COVID-19. The specimen was peripheral blood.

CDR3 in amino acids: CASSQGGQLEREKLFF. DNA of the CDR3: TGCGCCAGCAGCCAAGGCGGGCAGCTTGAAAGAGAAAAACTGTTTTTT. The J gene is TRBJ1-4, the V gene TRBV4-3; D is unclear. This CDR3 region has 16 residues. CDR1 is LGHNA, CDR2 YSLEER, per germline. The V end was cut by 1 base, the J end by 8 bases, with 17 bases between.